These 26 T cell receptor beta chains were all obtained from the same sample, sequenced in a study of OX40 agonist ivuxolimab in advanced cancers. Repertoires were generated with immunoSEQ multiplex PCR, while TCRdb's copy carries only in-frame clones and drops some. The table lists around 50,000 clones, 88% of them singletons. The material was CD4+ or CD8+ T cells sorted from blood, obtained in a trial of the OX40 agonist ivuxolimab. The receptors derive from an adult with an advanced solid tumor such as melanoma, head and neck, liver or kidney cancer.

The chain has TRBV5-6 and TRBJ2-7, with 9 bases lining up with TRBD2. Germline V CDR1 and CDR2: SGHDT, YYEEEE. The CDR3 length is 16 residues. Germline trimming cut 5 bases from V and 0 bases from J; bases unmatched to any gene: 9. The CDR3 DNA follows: TGTGCCAGCAGAACGGTAAGGACTAGCGACTCCTACGAGCAGTACTTC. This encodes CASRTVRTSDSYEQYF.

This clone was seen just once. CDR3 nucleotide sequence: TGTGCCAGCAGTTTAGACTGGTCAGCCCAAGAGACCCAGTACTTC. As protein: CASSLDWSAQETQYF. The chain couples TRBV27 to TRBJ2-5; no clear D. The germline V gene encodes CDR1 MNHEY and CDR2 SMNVEV (reference sequence). The CDR3 covers 15 residues. Trimming took off 2 bases at V and 1 base at J, with 11 bases between the two ends.

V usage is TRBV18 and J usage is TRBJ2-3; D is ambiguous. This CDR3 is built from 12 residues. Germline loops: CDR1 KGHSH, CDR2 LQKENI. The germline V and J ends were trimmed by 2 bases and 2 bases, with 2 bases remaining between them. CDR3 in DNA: TGTGCCAGCTCACCAGACACAGATACGCAGTATTTT. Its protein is CASSPDTDTQYF. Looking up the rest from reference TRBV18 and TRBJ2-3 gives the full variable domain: NAGVMQNPRHLVRRRGQEARLRCSPMKGHSHVYWYRQLPEEGLKFMVYLQKENIIDESGMPKERFSAEFPKEGPSILRIQQVVRGDSAAYFCASSPDTDTQYFGPGTRLTVL.

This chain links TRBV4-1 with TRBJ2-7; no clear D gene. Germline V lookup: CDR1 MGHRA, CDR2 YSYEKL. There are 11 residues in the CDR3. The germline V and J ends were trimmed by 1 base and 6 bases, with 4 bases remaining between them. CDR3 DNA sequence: TGCGCCAGCAGCCAAGCCGGCGAGCAGTACTTC. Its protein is CASSQAGEQYF.

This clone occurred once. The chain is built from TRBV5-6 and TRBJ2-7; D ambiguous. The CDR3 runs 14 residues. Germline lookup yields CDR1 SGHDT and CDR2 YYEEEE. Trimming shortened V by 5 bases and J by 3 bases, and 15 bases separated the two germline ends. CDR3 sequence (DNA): TGTGCCAGCAGGTTTGGGCAGAATATCTACGAGCAGTACTTC. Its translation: CASRFGQNIYEQYF.

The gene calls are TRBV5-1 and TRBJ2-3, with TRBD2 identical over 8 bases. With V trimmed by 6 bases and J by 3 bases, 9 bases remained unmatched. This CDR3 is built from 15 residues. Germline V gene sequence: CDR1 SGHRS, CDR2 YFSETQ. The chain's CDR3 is CASNQAGEGTDTQYF. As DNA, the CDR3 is TGCGCCAGCAACCAAGCGGGAGAAGGTACAGATACGCAGTATTTT.

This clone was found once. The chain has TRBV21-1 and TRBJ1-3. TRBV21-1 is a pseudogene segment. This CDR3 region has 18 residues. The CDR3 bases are TGTGCCAGCAGCCCAAGCGAGGGGCTCACCGTCTCTGGAAACACCATATATTTT. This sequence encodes CASSPSEGLTVSGNTIYF.

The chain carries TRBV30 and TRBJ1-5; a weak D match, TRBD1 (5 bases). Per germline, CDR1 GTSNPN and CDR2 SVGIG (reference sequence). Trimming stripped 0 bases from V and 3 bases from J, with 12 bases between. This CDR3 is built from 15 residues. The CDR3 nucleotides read TGTGCCTGGAGTGTACCGGGGGGAGACAATCAGCCCCAGCATTTT. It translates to CAWSVPGGDNQPQHF.

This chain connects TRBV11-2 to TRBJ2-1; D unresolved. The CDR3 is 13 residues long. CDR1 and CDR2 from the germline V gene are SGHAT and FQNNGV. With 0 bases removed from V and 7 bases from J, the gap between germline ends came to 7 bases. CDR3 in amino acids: CASSLDFKNEQFF. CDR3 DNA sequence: TGTGCCAGCAGCTTAGATTTCAAGAATGAGCAGTTCTTC. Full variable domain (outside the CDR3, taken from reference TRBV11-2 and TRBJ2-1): EAGVAQSPRYKIIEKRQSVAFWCNPISGHATLYWYQQILGQGPKLLIQFQNNGVVDDSQLPKDRFSAERLKGVDSTLKIQPAKLEDSAVYLCASSLDFKNEQFFGPGTRLTVL.

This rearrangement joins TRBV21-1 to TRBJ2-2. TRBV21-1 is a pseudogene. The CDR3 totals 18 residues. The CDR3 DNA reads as TGTGCCAGCAGCAAAAAGGGATTCGACCACATTTTGGGCGGGGAGCTGTTTTTT. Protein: CASSKKGFDHILGGELFF.

The CDR3 loop reads CSVEDRTSGRGRELFF. The DNA for the CDR3 is TGCAGCGTTGAAGATCGGACTAGCGGGAGAGGGAGGGAGCTGTTTTTT. The gene calls are TRBV29-1 and TRBJ2-2; 13 bases fit TRBD2. Germline values: CDR1 SQVTM, CDR2 ANQGSEA. V shed 0 bases and J 9 bases; nucleotides not matched to a gene: 7. The CDR3 covers 16 residues.

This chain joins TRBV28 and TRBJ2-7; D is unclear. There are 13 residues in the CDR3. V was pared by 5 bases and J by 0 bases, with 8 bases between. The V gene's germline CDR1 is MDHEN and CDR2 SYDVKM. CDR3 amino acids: CASSTFSSYEQYF. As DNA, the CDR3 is TGTGCCAGCAGTACGTTCAGCTCCTACGAGCAGTACTTC.

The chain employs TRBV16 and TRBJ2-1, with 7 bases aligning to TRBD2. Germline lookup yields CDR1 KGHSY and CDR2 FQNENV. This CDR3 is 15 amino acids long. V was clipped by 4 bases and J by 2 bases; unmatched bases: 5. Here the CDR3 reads CASSRPAGTYNEQFF. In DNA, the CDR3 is TGTGCCAGCAGCCGACCAGCGGGAACCTACAATGAGCAGTTCTTC.

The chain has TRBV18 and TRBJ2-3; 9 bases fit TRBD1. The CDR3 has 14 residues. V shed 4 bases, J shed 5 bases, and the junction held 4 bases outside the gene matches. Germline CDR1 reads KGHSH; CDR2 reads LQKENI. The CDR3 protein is CASSLNRGQDTQYF. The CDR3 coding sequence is TGTGCCAGCTCACTAAACAGGGGGCAAGATACGCAGTATTTT.

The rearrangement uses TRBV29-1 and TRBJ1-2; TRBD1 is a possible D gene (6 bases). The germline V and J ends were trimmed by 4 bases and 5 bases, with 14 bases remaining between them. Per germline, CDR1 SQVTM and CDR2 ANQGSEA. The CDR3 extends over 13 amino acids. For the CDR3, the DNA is TGCAGCGTTGGTCCAGGGGAGGAATATGGCTACACCTTC. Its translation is CSVGPGEEYGYTF.

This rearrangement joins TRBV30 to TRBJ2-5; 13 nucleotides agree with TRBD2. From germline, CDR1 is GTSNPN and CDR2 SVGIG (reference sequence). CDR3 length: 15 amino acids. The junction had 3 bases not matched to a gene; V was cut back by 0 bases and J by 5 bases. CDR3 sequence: CAWSVLAGGPETQYF. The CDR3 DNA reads TGTGCCTGGAGTGTACTAGCGGGAGGGCCGGAGACCCAGTACTTC.

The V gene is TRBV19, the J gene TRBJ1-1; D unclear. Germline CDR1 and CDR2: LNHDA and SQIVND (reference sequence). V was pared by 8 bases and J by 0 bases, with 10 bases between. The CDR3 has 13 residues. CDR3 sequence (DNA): TGTGCCAGTCGCACCGGGATGAACACTGAAGCTTTCTTT. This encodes CASRTGMNTEAFF.

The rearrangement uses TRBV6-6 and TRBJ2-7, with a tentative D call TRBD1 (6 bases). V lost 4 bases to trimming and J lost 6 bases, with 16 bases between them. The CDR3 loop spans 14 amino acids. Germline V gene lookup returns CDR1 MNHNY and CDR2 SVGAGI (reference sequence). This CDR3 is CASSSRTAYIEQYF. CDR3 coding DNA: TGTGCCAGCAGTTCCCGGACAGCATACATCGAGCAGTACTTC.

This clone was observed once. CDR3 region: CASRHAGLWGYTF. The CDR3 DNA sequence: TGTGCCAGTAGACACGCGGGGTTATGGGGCTACACCTTC. The J gene is TRBJ1-2, the V gene TRBV19; unclear D gene. The length of the CDR3 is 13 residues. From germline, CDR1 is LNHDA and CDR2 SQIVND (reference sequence). Trimming cost V 6 bases and J 8 bases, with 16 bases left between them.

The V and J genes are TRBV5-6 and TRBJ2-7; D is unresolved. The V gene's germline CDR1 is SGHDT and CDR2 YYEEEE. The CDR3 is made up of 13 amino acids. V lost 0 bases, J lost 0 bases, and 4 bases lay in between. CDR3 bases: TGTGCCAGCAGCTTGGGATACTCCTACGAGCAGTACTTC. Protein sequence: CASSLGYSYEQYF.

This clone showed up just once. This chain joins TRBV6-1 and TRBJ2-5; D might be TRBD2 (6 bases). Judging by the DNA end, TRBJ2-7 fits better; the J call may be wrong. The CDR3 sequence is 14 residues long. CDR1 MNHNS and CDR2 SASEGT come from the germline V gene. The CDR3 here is CASRRREQDNEQYF. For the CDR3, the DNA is TGTGCCAGCAGAAGGAGGGAGCAGGACAACGAGCAGTACTTC.

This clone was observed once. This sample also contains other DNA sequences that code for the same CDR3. This CDR3 is CASSEVGQGAGELFF. For the CDR3, the DNA is TGTGCCAGCAGTGAAGTTGGACAGGGGGCCGGGGAGCTGTTTTTT. The V call is TRBV25-1, the J call TRBJ2-2; 10 bases fit TRBD1. Losses at the gene ends were 2 bases for V and 6 bases for J; bases not matched to a gene: 3. The V gene's germline CDR1 is MGHDK and CDR2 SYGVNS. The CDR3 covers 15 residues.

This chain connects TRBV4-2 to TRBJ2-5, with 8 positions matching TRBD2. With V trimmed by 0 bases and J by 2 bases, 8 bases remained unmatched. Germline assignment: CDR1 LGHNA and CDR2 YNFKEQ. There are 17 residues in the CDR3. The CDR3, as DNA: TGTGCCAGCAGCCAAGATGGTTCAACGGGAGGGCAAGAGACCCAGTACTTC. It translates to CASSQDGSTGGQETQYF.

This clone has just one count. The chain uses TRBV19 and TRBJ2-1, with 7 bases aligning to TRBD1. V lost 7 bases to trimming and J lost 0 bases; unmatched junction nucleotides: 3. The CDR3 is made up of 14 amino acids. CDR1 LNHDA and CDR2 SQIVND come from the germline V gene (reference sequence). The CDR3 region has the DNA TGTGCCAGTAAGGGACAGAGCTCCTACAATGAGCAGTTCTTC. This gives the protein CASKGQSSYNEQFF.

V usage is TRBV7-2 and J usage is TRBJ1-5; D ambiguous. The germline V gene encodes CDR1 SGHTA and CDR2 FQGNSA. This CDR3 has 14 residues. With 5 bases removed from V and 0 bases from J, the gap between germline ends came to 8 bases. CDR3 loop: CASSLVGSNQPQHF. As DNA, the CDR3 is TGTGCCAGCAGCCTGGTGGGTAGCAATCAGCCCCAGCATTTT.

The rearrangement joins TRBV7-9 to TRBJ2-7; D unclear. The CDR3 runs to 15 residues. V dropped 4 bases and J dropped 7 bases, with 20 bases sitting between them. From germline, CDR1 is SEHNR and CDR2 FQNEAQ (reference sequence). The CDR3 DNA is TGTGCCAGCAGCTCGACCGGCGGTTATAGTAAGGAGCAGTACTTC. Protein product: CASSSTGGYSKEQYF.